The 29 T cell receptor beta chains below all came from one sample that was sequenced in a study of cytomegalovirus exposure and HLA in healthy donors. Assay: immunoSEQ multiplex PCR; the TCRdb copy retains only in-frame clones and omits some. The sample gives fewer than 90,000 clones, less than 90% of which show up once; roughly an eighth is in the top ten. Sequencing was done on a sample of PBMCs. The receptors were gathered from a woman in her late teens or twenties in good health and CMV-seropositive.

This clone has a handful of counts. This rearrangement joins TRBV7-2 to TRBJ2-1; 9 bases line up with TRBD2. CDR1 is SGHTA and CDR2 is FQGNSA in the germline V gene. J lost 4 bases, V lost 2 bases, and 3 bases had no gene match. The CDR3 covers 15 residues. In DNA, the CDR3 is TGTGCCAGCAGCTTATGGGCGGGGGGGTACAATGAGCAGTTCTTC. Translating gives CASSLWAGGYNEQFF.

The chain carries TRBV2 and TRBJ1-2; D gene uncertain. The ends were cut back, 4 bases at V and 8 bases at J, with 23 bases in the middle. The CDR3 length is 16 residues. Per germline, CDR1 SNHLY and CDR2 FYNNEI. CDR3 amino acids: CASSGFRSGSPSGYTF. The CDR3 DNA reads TGTGCCAGCAGTGGTTTCAGGAGCGGATCCCCGAGCGGCTACACCTTC.

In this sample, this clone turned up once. The CDR3 bases are TGCAGCGTTGACAGGGGGATCAACACCGGGGAGCTGTTTTTT. Encoded protein: CSVDRGINTGELFF. The rearrangement links TRBV29-1 to TRBJ2-2, with 7 bases fitting TRBD1. The CDR3 extends over 14 amino acids. J lost 2 bases, V lost 3 bases, and 3 bases had no gene match. Germline values: CDR1 SQVTM, CDR2 ANQGSEA.

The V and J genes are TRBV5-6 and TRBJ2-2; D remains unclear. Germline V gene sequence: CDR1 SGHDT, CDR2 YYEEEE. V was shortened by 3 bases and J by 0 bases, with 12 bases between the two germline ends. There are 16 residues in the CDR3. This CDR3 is CASSSFYGSNTGELFF. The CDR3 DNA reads TGTGCCAGCAGCTCCTTTTACGGGTCGAACACCGGGGAGCTGTTTTTT.

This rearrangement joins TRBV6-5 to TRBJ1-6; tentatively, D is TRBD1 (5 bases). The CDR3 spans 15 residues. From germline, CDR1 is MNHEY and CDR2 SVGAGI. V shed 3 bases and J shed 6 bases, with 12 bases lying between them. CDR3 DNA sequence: TGTGCCAGCAGTTATTCAGGGATCGGTAATTCACCCCTCCACTTT. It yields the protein CASSYSGIGNSPLHF.

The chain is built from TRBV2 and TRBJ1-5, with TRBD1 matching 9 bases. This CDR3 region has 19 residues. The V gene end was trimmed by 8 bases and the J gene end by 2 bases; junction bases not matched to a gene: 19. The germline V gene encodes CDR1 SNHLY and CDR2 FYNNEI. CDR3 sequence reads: CASAARPGQGVGGNQPQHF. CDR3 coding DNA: TGTGCCAGCGCCGCCCGCCCGGGACAGGGAGTCGGGGGCAATCAGCCCCAGCATTTT.

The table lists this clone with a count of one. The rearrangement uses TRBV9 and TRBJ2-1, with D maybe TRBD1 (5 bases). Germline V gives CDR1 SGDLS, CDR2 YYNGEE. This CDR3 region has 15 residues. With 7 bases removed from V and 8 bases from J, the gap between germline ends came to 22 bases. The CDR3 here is CASLKQADRPYEQFF. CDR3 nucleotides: TGTGCCAGCCTTAAACAGGCAGACCGCCCCTATGAGCAGTTCTTC.

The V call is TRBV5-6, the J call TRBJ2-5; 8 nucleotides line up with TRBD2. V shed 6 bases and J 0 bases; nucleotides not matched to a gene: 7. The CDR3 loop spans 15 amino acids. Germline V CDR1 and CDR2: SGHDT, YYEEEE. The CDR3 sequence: CASIVAGHYQETQYF. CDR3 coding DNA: TGTGCCAGCATCGTAGCGGGGCACTACCAAGAGACCCAGTACTTC.

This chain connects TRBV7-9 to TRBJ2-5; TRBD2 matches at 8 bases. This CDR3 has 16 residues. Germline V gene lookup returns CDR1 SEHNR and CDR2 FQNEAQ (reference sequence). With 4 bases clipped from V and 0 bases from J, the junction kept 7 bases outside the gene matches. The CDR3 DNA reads TGTGCCAGCAGCTCAACTAGCGGCGAATACCAAGAGACCCAGTACTTC. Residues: CASSSTSGEYQETQYF.

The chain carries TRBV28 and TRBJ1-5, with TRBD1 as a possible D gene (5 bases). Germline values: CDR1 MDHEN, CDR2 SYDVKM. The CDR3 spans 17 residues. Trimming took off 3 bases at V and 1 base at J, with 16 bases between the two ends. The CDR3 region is CASSLGSGRLSNQPQHF. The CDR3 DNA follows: TGTGCCAGCAGTTTGGGGTCAGGGCGGTTGAGCAATCAGCCCCAGCATTTT. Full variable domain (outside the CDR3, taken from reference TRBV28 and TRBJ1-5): DVKVTQSSRYLVKRTGEKVFLECVQDMDHENMFWYRQDPGLGLRLIYFSYDVKMKEKGDIPEGYSVSREKKERFSLILESASTNQTSMYLCASSLGSGRLSNQPQHFGDGTRLSIL.

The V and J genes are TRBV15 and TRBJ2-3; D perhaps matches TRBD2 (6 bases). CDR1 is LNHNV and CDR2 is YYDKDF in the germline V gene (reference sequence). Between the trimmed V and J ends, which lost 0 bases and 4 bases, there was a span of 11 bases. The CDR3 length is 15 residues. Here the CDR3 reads CATSRDRGGADTQYF. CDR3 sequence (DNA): TGTGCCACCAGCAGAGATCGTGGAGGGGCAGATACGCAGTATTTT.

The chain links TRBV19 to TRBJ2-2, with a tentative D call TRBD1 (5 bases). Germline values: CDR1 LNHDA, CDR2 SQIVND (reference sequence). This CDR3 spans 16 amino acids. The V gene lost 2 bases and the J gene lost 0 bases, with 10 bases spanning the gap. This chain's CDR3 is CASSIRTQANTGELFF. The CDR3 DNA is TGTGCCAGTAGTATAAGGACACAAGCGAACACCGGGGAGCTGTTTTTT.

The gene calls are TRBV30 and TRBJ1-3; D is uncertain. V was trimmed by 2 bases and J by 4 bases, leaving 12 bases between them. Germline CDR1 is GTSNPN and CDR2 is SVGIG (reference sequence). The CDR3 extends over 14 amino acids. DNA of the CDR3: TGTGCCTGGAGTCAATTACTGGAGGGAAACACCATATATTTT. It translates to CAWSQLLEGNTIYF.

Here the CDR3 reads CASSFSAGGRGYTF. The CDR3 region has the DNA TGTGCCAGCAGTTTTTCTGCAGGGGGTAGAGGCTACACCTTC. The chain links TRBV4-2 to TRBJ1-2, with TRBD1 matching over 7 bases. CDR3 length: 14 amino acids. V dropped 6 bases and J dropped 8; count of bases not matched to a gene: 12. Germline CDR1 reads LGHNA; CDR2 reads YNFKEQ.

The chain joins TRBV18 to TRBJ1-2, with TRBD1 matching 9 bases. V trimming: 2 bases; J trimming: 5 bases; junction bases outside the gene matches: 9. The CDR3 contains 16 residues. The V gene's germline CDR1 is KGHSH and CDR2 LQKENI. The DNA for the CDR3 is TGTGCCAGCTCACCAAGCGGGACAGGGCTAAATTATGGCTACACCTTC. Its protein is CASSPSGTGLNYGYTF.

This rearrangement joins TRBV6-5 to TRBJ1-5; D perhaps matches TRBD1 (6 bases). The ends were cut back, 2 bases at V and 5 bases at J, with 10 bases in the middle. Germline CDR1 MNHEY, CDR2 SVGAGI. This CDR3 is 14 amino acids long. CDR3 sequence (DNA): TGTGCCAGCAGTTACGAGGGGGTTGATCAGCCCCAGCATTTT. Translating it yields CASSYEGVDQPQHF.

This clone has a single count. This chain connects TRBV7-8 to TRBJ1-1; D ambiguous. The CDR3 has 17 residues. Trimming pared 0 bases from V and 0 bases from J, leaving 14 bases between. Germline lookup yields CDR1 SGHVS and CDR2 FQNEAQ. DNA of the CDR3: TGTGCCAGCAGCTTAGCGCGTACAGCCTCCATGAACACTGAAGCTTTCTTT. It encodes CASSLARTASMNTEAFF.

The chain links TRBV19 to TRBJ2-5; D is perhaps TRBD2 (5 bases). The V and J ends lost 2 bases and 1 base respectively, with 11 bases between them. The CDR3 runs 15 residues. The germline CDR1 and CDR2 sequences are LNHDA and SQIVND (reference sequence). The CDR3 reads CASSIRVALQETQYF. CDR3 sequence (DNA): TGTGCCAGTAGTATAAGGGTAGCGCTCCAAGAGACCCAGTACTTC.

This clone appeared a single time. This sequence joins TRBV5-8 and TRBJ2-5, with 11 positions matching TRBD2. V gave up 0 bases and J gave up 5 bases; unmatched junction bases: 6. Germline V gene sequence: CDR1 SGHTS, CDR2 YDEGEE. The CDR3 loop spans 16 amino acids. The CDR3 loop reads CASSLGTSGGRETQYF. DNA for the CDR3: TGTGCCAGCAGCTTGGGCACTAGCGGGGGCCGGGAGACCCAGTACTTC.

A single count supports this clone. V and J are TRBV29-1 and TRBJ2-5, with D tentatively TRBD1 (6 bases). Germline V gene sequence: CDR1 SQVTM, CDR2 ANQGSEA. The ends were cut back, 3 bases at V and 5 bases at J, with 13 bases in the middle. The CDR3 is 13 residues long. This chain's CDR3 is CSVDLRGTETQYF. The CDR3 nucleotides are TGCAGCGTTGATCTCAGGGGCACTGAGACCCAGTACTTC.

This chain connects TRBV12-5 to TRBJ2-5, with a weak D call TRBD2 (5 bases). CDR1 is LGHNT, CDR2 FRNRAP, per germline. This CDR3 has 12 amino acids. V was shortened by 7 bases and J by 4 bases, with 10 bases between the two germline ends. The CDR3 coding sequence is TGTGCTAGTGCTCCGGGGTTAGAGACCCAGTACTTC. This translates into CASAPGLETQYF. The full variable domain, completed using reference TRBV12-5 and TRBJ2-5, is DARVTQTPRHKVTEMGQEVTMRCQPILGHNTVFWYRQTMMQGLELLAYFRNRAPLDDSGMPKDRFSAEMPDATLATLKIQPSEPRDSAVYFCASAPGLETQYFGPGTRLLVL.

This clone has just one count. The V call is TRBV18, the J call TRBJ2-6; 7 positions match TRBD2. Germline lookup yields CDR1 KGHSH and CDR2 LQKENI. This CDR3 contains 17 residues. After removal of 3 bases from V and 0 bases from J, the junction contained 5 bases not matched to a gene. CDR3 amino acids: CASSPLTSNSGANVLTF. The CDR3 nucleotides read TGTGCCAGCTCACCCCTGACTAGCAACTCTGGGGCCAACGTCCTGACTTTC.

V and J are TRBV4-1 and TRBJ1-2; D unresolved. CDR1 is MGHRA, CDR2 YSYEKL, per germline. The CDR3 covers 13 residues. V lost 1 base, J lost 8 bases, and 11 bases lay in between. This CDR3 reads CASSQVAGEGYTF. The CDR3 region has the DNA TGCGCCAGCAGCCAAGTTGCGGGAGAGGGCTACACCTTC.

CDR3 amino acids: CASSFQGGNTEAFF. In DNA form, the CDR3 reads TGCGCCAGCAGTTTCCAGGGGGGTAACACTGAAGCTTTCTTT. V and J are TRBV10-2 and TRBJ1-1; 7 nucleotides align to TRBD1. CDR1 is WSHSY and CDR2 is SAAADI in the germline V gene. The J segment lost 2 bases and the V segment lost 5 bases, leaving 5 bases of the junction unmatched. The CDR3 spans 14 residues.

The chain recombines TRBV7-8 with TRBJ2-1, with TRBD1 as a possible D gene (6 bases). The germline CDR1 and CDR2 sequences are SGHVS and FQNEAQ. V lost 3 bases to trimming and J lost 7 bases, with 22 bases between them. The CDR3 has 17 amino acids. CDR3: CASSFYLSGTWRNEQFF. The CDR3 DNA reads TGTGCCAGCAGCTTTTATTTATCCGGGACATGGAGAAATGAGCAGTTCTTC.

CDR3 sequence: CASKPGSINEKLFF. CDR3 DNA sequence: TGTGCCAGTAAACCCGGGTCTATTAATGAAAAACTGTTTTTT. V gene TRBV19 combines with J gene TRBJ1-4; no definite D call. Per germline, CDR1 LNHDA and CDR2 SQIVND (reference sequence). This CDR3 region has 14 residues. V lost 7 bases and J 4 bases, leaving 13 bases between the germline ends.

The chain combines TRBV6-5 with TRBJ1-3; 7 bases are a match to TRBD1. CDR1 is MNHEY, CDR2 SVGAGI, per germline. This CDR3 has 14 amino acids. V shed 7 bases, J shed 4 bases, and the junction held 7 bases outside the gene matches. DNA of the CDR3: TGTGCCAGCACCAAGACAGGGTCGGGAAACACCATATATTTT. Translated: CASTKTGSGNTIYF.

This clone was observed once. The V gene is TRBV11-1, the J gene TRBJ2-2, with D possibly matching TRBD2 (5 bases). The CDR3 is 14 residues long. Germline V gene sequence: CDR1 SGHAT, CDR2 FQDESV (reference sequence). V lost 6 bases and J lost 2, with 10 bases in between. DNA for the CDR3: TGTGCCAGCAGGGCGGGCTACAACACCGGGGAGCTGTTTTTT. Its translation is CASRAGYNTGELFF.

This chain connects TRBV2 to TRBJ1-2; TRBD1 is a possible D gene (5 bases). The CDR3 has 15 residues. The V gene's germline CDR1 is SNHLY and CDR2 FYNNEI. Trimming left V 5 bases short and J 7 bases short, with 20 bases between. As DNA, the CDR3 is TGTGCCAGCAGTCCCCGGGAAGGAGGGGTCCCTGGCTACACCTTC. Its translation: CASSPREGGVPGYTF.